These 25 T cell receptor beta chains originate from one sample sequenced in a study of brain T cells in children with intractable seizures. Produced via immunoSEQ multiplex PCR; TCRdb's table is partial and in-frame only. The profile shows roughly 110,000 clones, approximately 94% of them singletons. The material sequenced was peripheral blood, taken at surgery. Receptor source: a boy under two years old with hemimegalencephaly and intractable seizures.

The sample holds a few counts of this clone. This chain links TRBV4-2 with TRBJ1-2, with D possibly matching TRBD1 (6 bases). The germline CDR1 and CDR2 sequences are LGHNA and YNFKEQ. This CDR3 contains 18 residues. V lost 2 bases and J lost 4, with 23 bases in between. The CDR3 region has the DNA TGTGCCAGCAGCCAACCCTACGGGGGGGCAGGGGATCCCTATGGCTACACCTTC. It translates to CASSQPYGGAGDPYGYTF.

V is TRBV4-3 and J is TRBJ2-7, with D possibly TRBD1 on 6 matching bases. The CDR3 has 15 residues. Germline CDR1 is LGHNA and CDR2 is YSLEER. Trimming shortened V by 1 base and J by 4 bases, and 14 bases separated the two germline ends. The CDR3 bases are TGCGCCAGCAGCCAAGGAAAAGGCAGGGGTTACGAGCAGTACTTC. Translation: CASSQGKGRGYEQYF.

The chain recombines TRBV4-1 with TRBJ2-1, with TRBD2 as a possible D gene (6 bases). The germline gives CDR1 MGHRA, CDR2 YSYEKL. Trimming shortened V by 6 bases and J by 4 bases, and 16 bases separated the two germline ends. The CDR3 has 15 residues. This chain's CDR3 is CASSQHPGTYNEQFF. Here the CDR3 DNA reads TGCGCCAGCAGTCAGCACCCGGGGACTTACAATGAGCAGTTCTTC.

The chain links TRBV4-2 to TRBJ1-2, with no clear D. Trimming left V 0 bases short and J 4 bases short, with 12 bases between. In germline, CDR1 is LGHNA, CDR2 YNFKEQ. The CDR3 is 15 amino acids. CDR3 amino acids: CASSQEAPAGYGYTF. The CDR3 bases are TGTGCCAGCAGCCAAGAGGCCCCGGCCGGCTATGGCTACACCTTC.

The chain combines TRBV7-2 with TRBJ1-1; 11 bases line up with TRBD1. Unmatched junction bases numbered 5, after V lost 10 bases and J lost 10 bases. Germline CDR1 reads SGHTA; CDR2 reads FQGNSA. The CDR3 contains 11 residues. CDR3 sequence (DNA): TGTGCCACCGGGACAGGGGGGTTAGCTTTCTTT. Its translation is CATGTGGLAFF.

The chain is built from TRBV28 and TRBJ1-2; 8 nucleotides line up with TRBD1. The CDR3 consists of 17 residues. Per the germline V gene, CDR1 is MDHEN and CDR2 is SYDVKM. The V segment lost 3 bases and the J segment 2 bases; nucleotides outside the gene matches: 11. The CDR3 DNA sequence: TGTGCCAGCAGTTTGGTGGGACAGGTGGGGGGGAACTATGGCTACACCTTC. This gives the protein CASSLVGQVGGNYGYTF.

This CDR3 reads CASSSTGTAAYEQYF. CDR3 coding DNA: TGTGCCAGCAGTTCAACCGGGACGGCTGCCTACGAGCAGTACTTC. This sequence joins TRBV28 and TRBJ2-7; either TRBD1 or TRBD2 may supply D (5 bases each). Per the germline V gene, CDR1 is MDHEN and CDR2 is SYDVKM. The CDR3 extends over 15 amino acids. V was cut by 4 bases and J by 2 bases, with 15 bases left in between.

The chain uses TRBV27 and TRBJ2-1, with 7 bases aligning to TRBD2. Unmatched junction bases numbered 6, after V lost 5 bases and J lost 2 bases. Looked up from germline, CDR1 is MNHEY and CDR2 is SMNVEV (reference sequence). This CDR3 region has 15 residues. CDR3 amino acids: CASSVGGSPYNEQFF. The CDR3 nucleotides read TGTGCCAGCAGTGTCGGCGGGAGCCCCTACAATGAGCAGTTCTTC.

The chain joins TRBV11-2 to TRBJ1-3; D call uncertain. Germline loops: CDR1 SGHAT, CDR2 FQNNGV. The V and J ends lost 3 bases and 0 bases respectively, with 6 bases between them. The CDR3 spans 14 residues. The CDR3 nucleotides read TGTGCCAGCAGCTTGCCGACCTCTGGAAACACCATATATTTT. Encoded protein: CASSLPTSGNTIYF. Filled out from reference TRBV11-2 and TRBJ1-3, the complete variable domain reads EAGVAQSPRYKIIEKRQSVAFWCNPISGHATLYWYQQILGQGPKLLIQFQNNGVVDDSQLPKDRFSAERLKGVDSTLKIQPAKLEDSAVYLCASSLPTSGNTIYFGEGSWLTVV.

This chain uses TRBV5-1 with TRBJ2-1; 7 positions match TRBD2. CDR3 length equals 17 residues. Germline lookup yields CDR1 SGHRS and CDR2 YFSETQ. The V gene end was trimmed by 2 bases and the J gene end by 1 base; junction bases not matched to a gene: 9. The CDR3 region has the DNA TGCGCCAGCAGCTTTCCGGGCGGGGGAGGGTCCTACAATGAGCAGTTCTTC. Translation: CASSFPGGGGSYNEQFF.

The rearrangement joins TRBV5-1 to TRBJ2-1; 11 positions match TRBD2. V dropped 4 bases and J dropped 4; count of bases not matched to a gene: 4. The CDR3 runs 15 residues. From germline, CDR1 is SGHRS and CDR2 YFSETQ. The CDR3 DNA is TGCGCCAGCAGCCCTCTAGCGGGAGGTTACAATGAGCAGTTCTTC. This encodes CASSPLAGGYNEQFF.

This rearrangement joins TRBV4-1 to TRBJ2-5, with 8 nucleotides matching TRBD2. J was trimmed by 5 bases and V by 0 bases; bases with no gene match: 8. The length of the CDR3 is 16 residues. Germline CDR1 and CDR2: MGHRA and YSYEKL. The CDR3 nucleotides are TGCGCCAGCAGCCAAGATGCGGGACTAGTCTCGGAGACCCAGTACTTC. It is translated as CASSQDAGLVSETQYF.

With regard to this clone: The same CDR3 can be traced to other DNA sequences in this sample. V gene TRBV6-5 combines with J gene TRBJ1-2, with D hard to call. With 8 bases removed from V and 1 base from J, the gap between germline ends came to 11 bases. This CDR3 is built from 13 residues. Germline CDR1 MNHEY, CDR2 SVGAGI. The CDR3 nucleotides read TGTGCCAGCCAGCCGCGTGGTAACTATGGCTACACCTTC. It specifies CASQPRGNYGYTF.

The CDR3 DNA reads TGTGCCAGCAGTGAACGGAATGAGCAGTTCTTC. Encoded protein: CASSERNEQFF. The rearrangement joins TRBV25-1 to TRBJ2-1; D remains ambiguous. CDR3 length equals 11 residues. V was cut by 2 bases and J by 7 bases, with 3 bases left in between. Germline lookup yields CDR1 MGHDK and CDR2 SYGVNS.

To note about this clone: This CDR3 is also generated by other DNA sequences in the sample. This chain joins TRBV24-1 and TRBJ2-7, with D hard to call. V was clipped by 4 bases and J by 3 bases, with 3 bases between them. This CDR3 has 11 residues. Germline values: CDR1 KGHDR, CDR2 SFDVKD. This chain's CDR3 is CATSDLYEQYF. The CDR3 DNA reads TGTGCCACCAGTGACCTCTACGAGCAGTACTTC.

The chain carries TRBV6-1 and TRBJ1-4; D gene uncertain. V lost 2 bases to trimming and J lost 5 bases, with 9 bases between them. The CDR3 contains 14 residues. The V gene's germline CDR1 is MNHNS and CDR2 SASEGT. CDR3 nucleotide sequence: TGTGCCAGCAGTGAAAGAACTTTAAATGAAAAACTGTTTTTT. Translated: CASSERTLNEKLFF.

The chain has TRBV7-9 and TRBJ1-2; the D is unclear. This CDR3 comprises 14 residues. Trimming removed 2 bases at V and 4 bases at J, with 11 bases between. Germline V gene lookup returns CDR1 SEHNR and CDR2 FQNEAQ (reference sequence). The CDR3: CASSLRAPSYGYTF. The CDR3 DNA sequence: TGTGCCAGCAGCTTAAGAGCCCCGAGCTATGGCTACACCTTC.

A single count supports this clone. The rearrangement links TRBV9 to TRBJ2-2; D possibly uses TRBD1 or TRBD2 (5 bases each). Germline loops: CDR1 SGDLS, CDR2 YYNGEE. CDR3 length: 14 residues. The germline V and J ends were trimmed by 0 bases and 7 bases, with 10 bases remaining between them. DNA for the CDR3: TGTGCCAGCAGCGTAGTGGGGGATCACGGGGAGCTGTTTTTT. This encodes CASSVVGDHGELFF.

The chain recombines TRBV3-1 (or the pseudogene TRBV3-2) with TRBJ2-1; TRBD2 agrees at 10 bases. With V trimmed by 1 base and J by 0 bases, 6 bases remained unmatched. The CDR3 spans 18 residues. Germline lookup yields CDR1 LGHDT and CDR2 YNNKEL (reference sequence). The DNA for the CDR3 is TGTGCCAGCAGCCAAGGACAGGGACTAGCGAGCTCCTACAATGAGCAGTTCTTC. Protein sequence: CASSQGQGLASSYNEQFF.

The chain couples TRBV28 to TRBJ2-7, with 7 bases fitting TRBD2. The V segment lost 5 bases and the J segment 2 bases; nucleotides outside the gene matches: 9. This CDR3 is 15 amino acids long. Germline V lookup: CDR1 MDHEN, CDR2 SYDVKM. CDR3 protein: CASSPTGRIAYEQYF. CDR3 nucleotide sequence: TGTGCCAGCAGTCCCACCGGGAGGATCGCCTACGAGCAGTACTTC.

The chain links TRBV6-5 to TRBJ1-6, with unresolved D. The CDR3 has 15 residues. V was pared by 0 bases and J by 11 bases, with 14 bases between. Per the germline V gene, CDR1 is MNHEY and CDR2 is SVGAGI. Here the CDR3 reads CASSYSFIGITPLHF. The CDR3 nucleotides are TGTGCCAGCAGTTACTCGTTTATAGGTATCACACCCCTCCACTTT.

In its sample, this clone was seen once. The rearrangement links TRBV9 to TRBJ2-2; D may match TRBD1 or TRBD2 (5 bases each). V gave up 2 bases and J gave up 3 bases, with 11 bases separating them. In germline, CDR1 is SGDLS, CDR2 YYNGEE. The CDR3 runs 15 residues. This CDR3 is CASSVWGSDTGELFF. The CDR3 DNA sequence: TGTGCCAGCAGCGTGTGGGGGTCCGACACCGGGGAGCTGTTTTTT. The variable domain in full, completed from reference TRBV9 and TRBJ2-2, reads DSGVTQTPKHLITATGQRVTLRCSPRSGDLSVYWYQQSLDQGLQFLIQYYNGEERAKGNILERFSAQQFPDLHSELNLSSLELGDSALYFCASSVWGSDTGELFFGEGSRLTVL.

The chain is built from TRBV5-1 and TRBJ2-7; 12 bases line up with TRBD2. V shed 2 bases, J shed 2 bases, and the junction held 5 bases outside the gene matches. The CDR3 is made up of 16 amino acids. CDR1 is SGHRS, CDR2 YFSETQ, per germline. The CDR3 sequence: CASSLRLAGGPYEQYF. In nucleotides, the CDR3 is TGCGCCAGCAGCTTACGGCTAGCGGGAGGGCCCTACGAGCAGTACTTC.

This sequence joins TRBV3-1 (or the pseudogene TRBV3-2) and TRBJ1-3; maybe TRBD1 (6 bases). Germline V gene sequence: CDR1 LGHDT, CDR2 YNNKEL (reference sequence). This CDR3 is built from 15 residues. Trimming took 1 base from V and 4 from J, leaving 11 bases between them. The CDR3 DNA reads as TGTGCCAGCAGCCAAGGCCCGGGGGCCGGAAACACCATATATTTT. It translates to CASSQGPGAGNTIYF.

CDR3 bases: TGTGCCAGCAGTGAACAGAGCGGTTACGTATTAGGTTACGAGCAGTACTTC. Its protein product is CASSEQSGYVLGYEQYF. The V call is TRBV6-1, the J call TRBJ2-7, with D perhaps TRBD2 (5 bases). The germline V and J ends were trimmed by 2 bases and 4 bases, with 21 bases remaining between them. Germline values: CDR1 MNHNS, CDR2 SASEGT. The CDR3 is made up of 17 amino acids.